Reported below is one TCR beta chain. This clonotype was picked up many times. What this receptor recognizes is not known. No qualities accompany the bases; no much larger clone lies one base away. Read against the paper, the sample's time point label means: newly diagnosed GD, antithyroid drugs for less than 3 months. For both TCR sequencing and RNA sequencing, RNA was extracted from PBMCs using TRIzol. Graves' disease was diagnosed according to American Thyroid Association guidelines. Patients were recruited from an endocrinology department in Xi'an, China. Each patient gave roughly 10 milliliters of peripheral blood, collected in an EDTA anticoagulant tube. Ficoll Paque Plus density gradient separation was used to isolate PBMCs, and no additional T cell sorting was done. An Agilent 2100 Bioanalyzer and agarose gel were used to check RNA quality, while a NanoDrop 2000 measured RNA concentration. This entry is derived from a study of regulatory T cells in long-lasting Graves disease (dated by TCRdb to the early 2020s). For context, the study as a whole: Newly diagnosed Graves' disease patients had taken antithyroid drugs for less than 3 months. This study used TCR sequencing and RNA sequencing of peripheral blood to compare persistent Graves' disease patients against newly diagnosed Graves' disease patients. TCR sequencing covered about 13 persistent and some 20 newly diagnosed Graves' disease patients, 33 samples in total. The study took place in China and was registered as a clinical trial.

Library method: multiplex PCR. Sequenced using an Illumina HiSeq 4000. CDR3 regions were amplified by Arm-PCR with iRepertoire HTBI primers to construct TCR beta libraries. Gel purification was performed on PCR products prior to sequencing. In the paper's pipeline: Gene usage analysis of CDR3 amino acid clonotypes used the 55 to 65 TRBV and more than 13 TRBJ segments found across samples. Filtered high-quality paired reads were merged into contigs using COPE and FqMerger. BLAST was used to align contigs to IMGT TRBV, TRBD and TRBJ reference genes, with CDR3 defined following IMGT. Highly expanded clones were defined as clonotypes with a frequency above 0.1%. Repertoire diversity was measured by Shannon entropy, and V-J evenness by the Gini coefficient. Clonotypes shared by more than one individual were considered public. TCRdb trimmed the raw reads at Q25, called clones with MiXCR and kept productive beta chains. Identical CDR3 protein sequences are pooled into one entry, listed with their most common genes and DNA. TCRdb's processing, not the authors', yielded these V and J calls. This sample gives roughly 420,000 distinct CDR3 sequences in total; roughly 15% of them show up just once. The ten largest account for approximately 12% of the sample.

The paper as a whole reports these results and caveats: The authors acknowledged the small sample size as a limitation that may reduce accuracy. Compared with newly diagnosed patients, patients with persistent Graves' disease had lower TCR Shannon entropy and fewer highly expanded clones, which suggests clonal expansion. Only the TCR beta chain was sequenced and analyzed. Because the primary lesion, thyroid tissue, could not be accessed, the study looked at peripheral blood alone. Persistent patients shared more public clonotypes among themselves (around 2,800) than newly diagnosed patients did (over 900).

The sample also formed part of further work on T cells in Graves' hyperthyroidism and ophthalmopathy. The second investigation adds: Stable Graves' hyperthyroidism was defined as no progression to ophthalmopathy during 18 months of follow-up. Hyperthyroidism patients were newly diagnosed, with disease duration under 2 months, and aged 18 to 65 years. Patients with uncontrolled infections, other autoimmune diseases, pregnancy or lactation were excluded. Diagnoses were established on the basis of clinical symptoms, serum thyroxine and TRAb, thyroid ultrasound, and orbital computed tomography. The TCR CDR3 was subjected to a first round of RT-PCR using the HTBI primer set and the Qiagen OneStep RT-PCR kit. Most expanded thyroid clonotypes (frequency above 0.001) were also detected in blood, a finding suggesting that blood repertoires may reflect thyroid immune responses. Ophthalmopathy was separated from stable hyperthyroidism by a 13 V-J signature model, with over 85% sensitivity and 81% to 83% specificity obtained in cross-validation and 80%/75% obtained in testing. In validation, the model predicted progression to ophthalmopathy with 55% to 71% sensitivity and 72% to 75% specificity, a median of about six months before onset. TCR V-J signatures able to tell the groups apart were searched for in a discovery cohort of 95 or so patients, of whom more than 40 had Graves' ophthalmopathy and around 58 had stable Graves' hyperthyroidism. Prospective prediction of ophthalmopathy was tested in an independent validation cohort consisting of under 20 hyperthyroidism patients and 15 or so patients who later progressed to ophthalmopathy. The approximately 100 discovery patients were randomly divided into training and test sets at a 7:3 ratio. Thyroid tissue and blood T-cell repertoires from more than five Graves' hyperthyroidism patients were also compared in the study. After sampling, hyperthyroidism patients received methimazole starting at 30 mg daily, and ophthalmopathy patients received high-dose intravenous methylprednisolone. A second multiplex PCR round built the libraries, followed by size selection and purification. Libraries were sequenced paired-end with 100 bp reads on an Illumina HiSeq2000. Raw data were processed with SOAPnuke, discarding reads with adapters, uncalled bases, mean Phred below 15, or no exact constant-primer or identifier match. High-quality paired reads were merged using COPE v1.2.5, and each unique nucleotide sequence was defined as a clonotype. MiTCR v1.1 was used to align clonotypes to the IMGT TRBV, TRBD and TRBJ reference segments. Only V-J combinations with frequency above 0.0001, covering roughly 99% of repertoires, were analysed. A TCS score was defined as the ratio between F50 (clonal expansion) and ExV (chaos), using BLOSUM62-based TCRdist between CDR3 peptides within each V-J. Welch's t-statistics and random forest reduced 514 V-J features to roughly 13, which were used in a naive Bayes classifier (R e1071). No statistical method was used to fix the sample size in advance, and group allocation was not hidden from the investigators. According to the paper, TCR Vbeta CDR3 sequencing was carried out on around 140 peripheral blood samples, which came from under 50 ophthalmopathy, around 75 hyperthyroidism and roughly 17 progressor patients.

The TCR sequence derives from a woman aged 25 to 39 with Graves disease. Donor details come from another sample of the same person, matched by shared clones. The material was peripheral blood mononuclear cells (PBMCs), obtained at new diagnosis, from a patient treated with antithyroid drugs.

The nucleotide sequence is given as TGTGCCAGCAGCCGGGGACAGCCAGGGGCCCAGTACTTC. Translated, it gives CASSRGQPGAQYF. The chain was built from TRBV12-3 or TRBV12-4 and TRBJ2-5; TRBD1 matches 7 bases in the middle. Trimming takes 6 bases off V and 9 bases off J; junction bases not matched to a gene: 10. Taken from cysteine to phenylalanine, the CDR3 has 13 residues. Only CDR3 DNA remains: 39 bases, in frame from the first base.